Below are 6 T cell receptor beta chains sequenced from a single sample in a study of shared clonotypes between healthy human individuals. Some clones are missing from TCRdb's copy, which holds only in-frame ones; the method was immunoSEQ multiplex PCR. Of about 2.3 million clones listed, more than 85% are singletons. The source material was naive CD4+ T cells from PBMCs. Subset denoted: CD45RA+ positively selected. The receptors shown here come from a man aged 18 to 29 in good health. Some clones in this sample may be carry-over from other donors' samples.

This chain uses TRBV27 with TRBJ1-4, with 8 positions matching TRBD1. The CDR3 runs to 14 residues. With V trimmed by 4 bases and J by 10 bases, 8 bases remained unmatched. Germline lookup yields CDR1 MNHEY and CDR2 SMNVEV (reference sequence). The CDR3 nucleotides are TGTGCCAGCAGTTCCGGACAGGGCCAGAGAAAACTGTTTTTT. This encodes CASSSGQGQRKLFF.

This clone was counted a single time. The V and J genes are TRBV6-6 and TRBJ2-1, with D uncertain. This CDR3 is 14 amino acids long. Germline V CDR1 and CDR2: MNHNY, SVGAGI (reference sequence). With 5 bases removed from V and 3 bases from J, the gap between germline ends came to 11 bases. CDR3: CASSPLVGYNEQFF. The CDR3 bases are TGTGCCAGCAGTCCCCTGGTGGGCTACAATGAGCAGTTCTTC.

The chain combines TRBV30 with TRBJ2-5; 7 bases are shared with TRBD2. Per germline, CDR1 GTSNPN and CDR2 SVGIG (reference sequence). This CDR3 contains 15 residues. V lost 0 bases to trimming and J lost 2 bases; unmatched junction nucleotides: 6. The CDR3 protein is CAWSVMSSGQETQYF. The CDR3 nucleotides are TGTGCCTGGAGTGTAATGTCTAGCGGACAAGAGACCCAGTACTTC.

This chain joins TRBV28 and TRBJ1-3; D uncertain. The CDR3 has 14 amino acids. Trimming removed 6 bases from V and 4 bases from J, with 13 bases in between. The germline V gene encodes CDR1 MDHEN and CDR2 SYDVKM. CDR3 protein: CASSPRVLGNTIYF. CDR3 sequence (DNA): TGTGCCAGCAGCCCCCGGGTCCTCGGAAACACCATATATTTT. The full variable domain, completed using reference TRBV28 and TRBJ1-3, is DVKVTQSSRYLVKRTGEKVFLECVQDMDHENMFWYRQDPGLGLRLIYFSYDVKMKEKGDIPEGYSVSREKKERFSLILESASTNQTSMYLCASSPRVLGNTIYFGEGSWLTVV.

Regarding this clone: Other DNA sequences within the sample encode an identical CDR3. The chain is built from TRBV7-2 and TRBJ1-5; D gene ambiguous. Germline CDR1 is SGHTA and CDR2 is FQGNSA. The CDR3 runs 13 residues. The V end was cut by 0 bases, the J end by 7 bases, with 7 bases between. CDR3 amino acids: CASSLARDQPQHF. CDR3 in DNA: TGTGCCAGCAGCTTAGCGCGAGACCAGCCCCAGCATTTT.

The chain has TRBV11-1 and TRBJ2-6, with TRBD2 identical over 11 bases. The CDR3 sequence is 18 residues long. Germline CDR1 is SGHAT and CDR2 is FQDESV (reference sequence). Trimming took 1 base from V and 2 from J; bases not matched to a gene: 4. CDR3 region: CASSLGTSGLTGANVLTF. The CDR3 bases are TGTGCCAGCAGCTTAGGGACTAGCGGGTTAACTGGGGCCAACGTCCTGACTTTC.